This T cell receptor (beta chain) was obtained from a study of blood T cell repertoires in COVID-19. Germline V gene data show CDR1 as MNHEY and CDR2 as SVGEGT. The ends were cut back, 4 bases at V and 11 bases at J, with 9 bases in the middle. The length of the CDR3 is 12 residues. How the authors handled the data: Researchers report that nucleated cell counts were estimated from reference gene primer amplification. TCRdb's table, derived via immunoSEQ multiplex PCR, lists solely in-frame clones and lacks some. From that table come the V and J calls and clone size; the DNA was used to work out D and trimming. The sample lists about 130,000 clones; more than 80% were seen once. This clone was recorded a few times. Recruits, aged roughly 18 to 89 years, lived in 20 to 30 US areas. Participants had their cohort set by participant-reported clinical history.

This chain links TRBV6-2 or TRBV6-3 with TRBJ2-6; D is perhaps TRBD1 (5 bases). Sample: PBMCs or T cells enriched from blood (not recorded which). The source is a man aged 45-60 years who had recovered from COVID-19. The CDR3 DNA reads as TGTGCCAGCAGTTCGACAGTTTACGTCCTGACTTTC. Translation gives CASSSTVYVLTF.